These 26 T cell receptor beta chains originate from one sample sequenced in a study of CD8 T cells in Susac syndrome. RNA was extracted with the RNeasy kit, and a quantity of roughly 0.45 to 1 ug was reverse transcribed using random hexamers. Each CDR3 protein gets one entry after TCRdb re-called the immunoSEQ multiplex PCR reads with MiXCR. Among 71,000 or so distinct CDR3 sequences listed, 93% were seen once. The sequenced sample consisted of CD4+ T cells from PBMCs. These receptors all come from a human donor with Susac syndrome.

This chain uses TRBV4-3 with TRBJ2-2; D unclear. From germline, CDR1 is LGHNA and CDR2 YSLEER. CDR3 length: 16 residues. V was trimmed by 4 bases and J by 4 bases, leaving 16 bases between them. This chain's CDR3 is CASSPSGLRGTGELFF. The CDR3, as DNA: TGCGCCAGCAGCCCATCGGGCCTACGAGGCACCGGGGAGCTGTTTTTT.

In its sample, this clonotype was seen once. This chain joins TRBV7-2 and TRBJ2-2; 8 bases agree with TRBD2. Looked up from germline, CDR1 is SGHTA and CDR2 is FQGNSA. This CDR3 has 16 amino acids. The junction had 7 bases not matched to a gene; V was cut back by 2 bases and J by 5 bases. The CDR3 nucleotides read TGTGCCAGCAGCTTAAGACGGCGGGGGGCAACCGGGGAGCTGTTTTTT. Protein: CASSLRRRGATGELFF. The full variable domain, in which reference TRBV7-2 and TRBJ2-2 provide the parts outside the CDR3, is GAGVSQSPSNKVTEKGKDVELRCDPISGHTALYWYRQSLGQGLEFLIYFQGNSAPDKSGLPSDRFSAERTGGSVSTLTIQRTQQEDSAVYLCASSLRRRGATGELFFGEGSRLTVL.

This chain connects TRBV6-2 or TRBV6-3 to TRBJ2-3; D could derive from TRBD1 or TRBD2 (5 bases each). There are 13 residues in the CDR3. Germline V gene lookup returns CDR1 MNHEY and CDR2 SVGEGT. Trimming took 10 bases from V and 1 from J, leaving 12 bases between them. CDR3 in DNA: TGTGCCACCCTCAGAGGGGGCACAGATACGCAGTATTTT. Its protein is CATLRGGTDTQYF.

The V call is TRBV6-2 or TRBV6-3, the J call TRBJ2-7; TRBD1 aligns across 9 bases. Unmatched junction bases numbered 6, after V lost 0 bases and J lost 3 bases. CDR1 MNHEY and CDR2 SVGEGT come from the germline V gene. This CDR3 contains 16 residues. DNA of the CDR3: TGTGCCAGCAGTTACTCGGGGACAGGGAGCCTCTACGAGCAGTACTTC. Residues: CASSYSGTGSLYEQYF.

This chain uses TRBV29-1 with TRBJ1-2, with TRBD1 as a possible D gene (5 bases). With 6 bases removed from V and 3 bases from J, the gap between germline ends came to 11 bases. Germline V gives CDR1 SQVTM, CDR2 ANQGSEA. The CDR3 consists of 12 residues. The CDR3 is CSVSRGDYGYTF. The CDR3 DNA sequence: TGCAGCGTGTCCCGGGGGGACTATGGCTACACCTTC.

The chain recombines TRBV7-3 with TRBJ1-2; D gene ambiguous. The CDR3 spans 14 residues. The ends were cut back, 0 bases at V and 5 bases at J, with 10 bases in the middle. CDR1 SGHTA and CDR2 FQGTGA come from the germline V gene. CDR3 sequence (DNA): TGTGCCAGCAGCTTAACGGGTGCTGAGTATGGCTACACCTTC. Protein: CASSLTGAEYGYTF.

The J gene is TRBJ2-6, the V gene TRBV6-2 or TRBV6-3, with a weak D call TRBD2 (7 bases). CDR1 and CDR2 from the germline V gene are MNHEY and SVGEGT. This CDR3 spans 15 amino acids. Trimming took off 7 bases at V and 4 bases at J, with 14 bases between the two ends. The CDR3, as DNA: TGTGCCAGCACCCAGGGAGGGGGAGGGGCCAACGTCCTGACTTTC. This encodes CASTQGGGGANVLTF.

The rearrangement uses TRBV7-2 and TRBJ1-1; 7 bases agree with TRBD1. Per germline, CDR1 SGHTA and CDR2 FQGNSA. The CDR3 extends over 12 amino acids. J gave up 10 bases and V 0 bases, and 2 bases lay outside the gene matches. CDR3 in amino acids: CASSLAGQPAFF. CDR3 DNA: TGTGCCAGCAGCTTAGCGGGACAGCCAGCTTTCTTT.

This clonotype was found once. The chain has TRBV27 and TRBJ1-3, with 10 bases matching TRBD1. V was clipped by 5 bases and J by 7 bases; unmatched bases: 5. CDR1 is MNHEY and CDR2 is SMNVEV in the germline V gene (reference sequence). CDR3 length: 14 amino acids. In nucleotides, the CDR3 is TGTGCCAGCAGTCAATGGACAGGGGGGAACACCATATATTTT. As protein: CASSQWTGGNTIYF.

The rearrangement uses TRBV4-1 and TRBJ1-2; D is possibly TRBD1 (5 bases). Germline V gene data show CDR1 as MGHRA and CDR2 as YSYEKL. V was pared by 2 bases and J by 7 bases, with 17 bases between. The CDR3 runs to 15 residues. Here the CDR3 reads CASSQIPGGKGGYTF. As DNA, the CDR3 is TGCGCCAGCAGCCAAATACCGGGGGGTAAGGGTGGCTACACCTTC.

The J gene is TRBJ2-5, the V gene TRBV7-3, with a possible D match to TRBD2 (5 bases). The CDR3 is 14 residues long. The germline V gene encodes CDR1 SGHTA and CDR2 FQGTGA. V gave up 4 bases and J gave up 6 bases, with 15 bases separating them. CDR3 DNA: TGTGCCAGCAGCTCCGCCGGGAACCCCCAGACCCAGTACTTC. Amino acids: CASSSAGNPQTQYF.

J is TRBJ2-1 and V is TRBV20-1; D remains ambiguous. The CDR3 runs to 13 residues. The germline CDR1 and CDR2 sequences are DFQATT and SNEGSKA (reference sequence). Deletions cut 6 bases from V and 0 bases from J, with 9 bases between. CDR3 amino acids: CSAPAGSYNEQFF. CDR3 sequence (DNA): TGCAGTGCCCCCGCAGGCTCCTACAATGAGCAGTTCTTC.

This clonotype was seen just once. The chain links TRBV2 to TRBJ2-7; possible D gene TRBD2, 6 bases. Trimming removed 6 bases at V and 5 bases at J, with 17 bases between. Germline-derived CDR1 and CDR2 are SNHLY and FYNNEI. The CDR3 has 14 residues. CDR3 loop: CASRRDQTRNEQYF. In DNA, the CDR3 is TGTGCCAGCAGGCGGGACCAAACTCGAAACGAGCAGTACTTC. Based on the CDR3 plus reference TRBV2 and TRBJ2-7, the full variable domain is EPEVTQTPSHQVTQMGQEVILRCVPISNHLYFYWYRQILGQKVEFLVSFYNNEISEKSEIFDDQFSVERPDGSNFTLKIRSTKLEDSAMYFCASRRDQTRNEQYFGPGTRLTVT.

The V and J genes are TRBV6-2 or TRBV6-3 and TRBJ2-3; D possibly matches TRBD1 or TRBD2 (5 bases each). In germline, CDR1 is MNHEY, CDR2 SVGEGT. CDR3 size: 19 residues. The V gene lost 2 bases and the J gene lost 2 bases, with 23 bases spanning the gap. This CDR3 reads CASSYGAWGFTLSTDTQYF. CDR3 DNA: TGTGCCAGCAGTTACGGGGCCTGGGGGTTCACCCTCTCCACAGATACGCAGTATTTT.

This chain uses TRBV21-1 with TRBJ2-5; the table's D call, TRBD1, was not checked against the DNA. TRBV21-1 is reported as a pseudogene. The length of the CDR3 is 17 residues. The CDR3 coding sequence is TGTGCCAGCAGCAAAGGAACAACAGGGGATCAAAAAGAGACCCAGTACTTC. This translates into CASSKGTTGDQKETQYF.

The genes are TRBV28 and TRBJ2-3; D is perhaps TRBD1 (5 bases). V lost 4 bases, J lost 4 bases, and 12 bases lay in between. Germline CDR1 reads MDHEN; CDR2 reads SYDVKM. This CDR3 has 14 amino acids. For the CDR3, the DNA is TGTGCCAGCAGTTCCTCAGGGCAGCCAGATACGCAGTATTTT. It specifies CASSSSGQPDTQYF. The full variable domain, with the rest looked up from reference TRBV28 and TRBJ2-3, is DVKVTQSSRYLVKRTGEKVFLECVQDMDHENMFWYRQDPGLGLRLIYFSYDVKMKEKGDIPEGYSVSREKKERFSLILESASTNQTSMYLCASSSSGQPDTQYFGPGTRLTVL.

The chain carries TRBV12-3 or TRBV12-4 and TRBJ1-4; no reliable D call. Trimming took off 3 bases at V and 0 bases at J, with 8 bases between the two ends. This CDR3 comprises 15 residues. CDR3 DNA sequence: TGTGCCAGCAGTTTTAAGGTTTCAACTAATGAAAAACTGTTTTTT. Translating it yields CASSFKVSTNEKLFF.

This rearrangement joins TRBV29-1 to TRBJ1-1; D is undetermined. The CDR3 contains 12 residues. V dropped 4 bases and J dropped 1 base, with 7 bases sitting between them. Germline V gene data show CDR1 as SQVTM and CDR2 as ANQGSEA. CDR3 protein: CSVGSGNTEAFF. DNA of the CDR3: TGCAGCGTTGGCTCAGGGAACACTGAAGCTTTCTTT.

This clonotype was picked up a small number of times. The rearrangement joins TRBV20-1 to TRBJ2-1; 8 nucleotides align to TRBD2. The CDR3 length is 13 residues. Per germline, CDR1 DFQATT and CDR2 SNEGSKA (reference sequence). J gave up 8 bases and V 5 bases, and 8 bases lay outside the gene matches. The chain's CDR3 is CSAVGGGLYEQFF. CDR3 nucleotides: TGCAGTGCTGTTGGCGGGGGGCTTTATGAGCAGTTCTTC.

Here the CDR3 reads CASSQFRTSEKLFF. CDR3 sequence (DNA): TGCGCCAGCAGCCAATTCAGGACATCTGAAAAACTGTTTTTT. This chain links TRBV4-1 with TRBJ1-4; D perhaps matches TRBD1 (5 bases). CDR3 size: 14 residues. CDR1 and CDR2 (germline): MGHRA, YSYEKL. V lost 2 bases, J lost 7 bases, and 11 bases lay in between.

CDR3 loop: CASSVEGAQMNTEAFF. CDR3 bases: TGTGCCAGCAGCGTTGAAGGCGCGCAAATGAACACTGAAGCTTTCTTT. The J gene is TRBJ1-1, the V gene TRBV9; D is ambiguous. Germline CDR1 reads SGDLS; CDR2 reads YYNGEE. V was pared by 2 bases and J by 0 bases, with 14 bases between. The CDR3 is 16 amino acids.

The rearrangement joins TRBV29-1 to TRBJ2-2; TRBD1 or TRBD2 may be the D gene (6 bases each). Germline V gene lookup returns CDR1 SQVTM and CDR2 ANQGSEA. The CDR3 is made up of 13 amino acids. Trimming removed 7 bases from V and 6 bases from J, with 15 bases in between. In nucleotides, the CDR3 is TGCAGCGCTCTCAGGGGAGGTGCCGGGGAGCTGTTTTTT. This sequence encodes CSALRGGAGELFF.

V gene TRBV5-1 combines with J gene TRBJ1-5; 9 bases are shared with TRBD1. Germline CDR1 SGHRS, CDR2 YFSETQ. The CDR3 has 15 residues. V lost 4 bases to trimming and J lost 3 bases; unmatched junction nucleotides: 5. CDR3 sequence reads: CASSAGTGNNQPQHF. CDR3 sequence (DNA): TGCGCCAGCAGCGCCGGGACAGGGAACAATCAGCCCCAGCATTTT.

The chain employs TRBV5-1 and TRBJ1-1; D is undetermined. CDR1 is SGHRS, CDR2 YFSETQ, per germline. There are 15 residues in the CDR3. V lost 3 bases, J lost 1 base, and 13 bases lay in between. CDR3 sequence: CASSWAGSRNTEAFF. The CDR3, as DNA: TGCGCCAGCAGCTGGGCCGGGTCGCGGAACACTGAAGCTTTCTTT.

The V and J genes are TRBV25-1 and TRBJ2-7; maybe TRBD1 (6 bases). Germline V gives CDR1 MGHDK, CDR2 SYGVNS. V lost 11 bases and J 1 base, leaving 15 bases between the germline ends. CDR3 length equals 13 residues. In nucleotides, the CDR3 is TGTGCCGCTACCGGGACATCTTCCTACGAGCAGTACTTC. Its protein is CAATGTSSYEQYF.

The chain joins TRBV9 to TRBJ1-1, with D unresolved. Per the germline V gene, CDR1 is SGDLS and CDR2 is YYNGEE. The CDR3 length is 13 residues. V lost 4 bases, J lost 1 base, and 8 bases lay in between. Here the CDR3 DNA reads TGTGCCAGCAGCTCGCACCAGAACACTGAAGCTTTCTTT. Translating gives CASSSHQNTEAFF.